This entry lists 22 T cell receptor beta chains sequenced from one sample in a study of vaccination effects on CD4 cells after COVID-19. Profiled with immunoSEQ multiplex PCR; TCRdb holds only in-frame clones, not every one. Of about 54,000 clones in the sample, over 75% are singletons; the top ten hold about 2.6%. Under the ViraFEST assay, PBMC were stimulated with viral peptide pools so that antigen-specific CD4+ T cells expanded. Sequencing was performed afterwards. Isolating CD4+ T cells followed more than 9 days of culture. Antigen specificity for these receptors is unknown. This specimen was CD4+ T cells from PBMCs cultured with HCoV-229E spike peptides, taken before COVID-19 vaccination. These receptors came from a human donor who received a COVID-19 vaccine.

The genes are TRBV6-5 and TRBJ1-3, with D possibly matching TRBD1 (6 bases). Germline lookup yields CDR1 MNHEY and CDR2 SVGAGI. Trimming cost V 8 bases and J 4 bases, with 18 bases left between them. The CDR3 covers 15 residues. The CDR3 coding sequence is TGTGCCAGCTCCAGCGCAGGGGCCGACGGAAACACCATATATTTT. It translates to CASSSAGADGNTIYF.

This chain uses TRBV6-4 with TRBJ2-3, with D possibly being TRBD1 or TRBD2 (5 bases each). The CDR3 runs 14 residues. In germline, CDR1 is MRHNA, CDR2 SNTAGT. V was shortened by 4 bases and J by 4 bases, with 12 bases between the two germline ends. DNA for the CDR3: TGTGCCAGCAGTGCCCTTGGGGGTGCAGATACGCAGTATTTT. Protein sequence: CASSALGGADTQYF.

This rearrangement joins TRBV27 to TRBJ2-1, with 12 bases identical to TRBD2. The germline CDR1 and CDR2 sequences are MNHEY and SMNVEV (reference sequence). The CDR3 totals 15 residues. Trimming at V came to 5 bases and at J to 6 bases, leaving 5 bases not matched to a gene. The CDR3 DNA sequence: TGTGCCAGCAGTCTGCGACTAGCGGGGGCCAATGAGCAGTTCTTC. This encodes CASSLRLAGANEQFF.

J is TRBJ2-2 and V is TRBV6-5; TRBD1 matches 7 bases. Germline values: CDR1 MNHEY, CDR2 SVGAGI. The V gene end was trimmed by 6 bases and the J gene end by 6 bases; junction bases not matched to a gene: 10. The CDR3 contains 15 residues. CDR3 in DNA: TGTGCCAGCAGAGAGGGGGCGCCGGTAGCCGGGGAGCTGTTTTTT. Translating gives CASREGAPVAGELFF.

This chain joins TRBV7-2 and TRBJ1-5; no clear D gene. In germline, CDR1 is SGHTA, CDR2 FQGNSA. This CDR3 has 14 amino acids. V lost 3 bases and J lost 7, with 13 bases in between. The CDR3 region is CASSFLGSNQPQHF. The CDR3 DNA sequence: TGTGCCAGCAGCTTCCTAGGGTCAAACCAGCCCCAGCATTTT.

This clone has more than one count but fewer than ten. This chain joins TRBV10-3 and TRBJ2-5; D is undetermined. Germline CDR1 reads ENHRY; CDR2 reads SYGVKD. V was trimmed by 4 bases and J by 1 base, leaving 4 bases between them. The CDR3 spans 12 residues. The CDR3 here is CAISASQETQYF. As DNA, the CDR3 is TGTGCCATCAGTGCTAGCCAAGAGACCCAGTACTTC.

The chain recombines TRBV3-1 (or the pseudogene TRBV3-2) with TRBJ2-1; 7 bases map to TRBD2. Unmatched junction bases numbered 5, after V lost 1 base and J lost 8 bases. The CDR3 consists of 14 residues. Looked up from germline, CDR1 is LGHDT and CDR2 is YNNKEL (reference sequence). The CDR3 here is CASSQGRTSDEQFF. CDR3 sequence (DNA): TGTGCCAGCAGCCAAGGAAGGACTAGTGATGAGCAGTTCTTC.

The chain employs TRBV6-5 and TRBJ2-7, with D tentatively TRBD1 or TRBD2 (6 bases each). The germline V and J ends were trimmed by 0 bases and 3 bases, with 12 bases remaining between them. Germline CDR1 is MNHEY and CDR2 is SVGAGI. The CDR3 totals 15 residues. The CDR3 sequence: CASSYSRDIIYEQYV. The CDR3 bases are TGTGCCAGCAGTTACTCGCGGGACATTATCTACGAGCAGTACGTC.

This chain uses TRBV19 with TRBJ2-1, with D tentatively TRBD1 (6 bases). V was pared by 3 bases and J by 7 bases, with 13 bases between. CDR1 is LNHDA, CDR2 SQIVND, per germline (reference sequence). This CDR3 spans 14 amino acids. CDR3 amino acids: CASSILAQGNEQFF. The CDR3 region has the DNA TGTGCCAGTAGTATCTTAGCCCAGGGGAATGAGCAGTTCTTC.

The V call is TRBV29-1, the J call TRBJ1-3, with 9 positions matching TRBD1. The germline V gene encodes CDR1 SQVTM and CDR2 ANQGSEA. With V trimmed by 8 bases and J by 2 bases, 10 bases remained unmatched. The CDR3 spans 15 residues. As DNA, the CDR3 is TGCAGCATCACGTCCAGGACAGGGGCTGGAAACACCATATATTTT. This sequence encodes CSITSRTGAGNTIYF.

V gene TRBV6-6 combines with J gene TRBJ1-2; 7 nucleotides align to TRBD1. After removal of 4 bases from V and 2 bases from J, the junction contained 4 bases not matched to a gene. The CDR3 is 14 amino acids. From germline, CDR1 is MNHNY and CDR2 SVGAGI (reference sequence). This CDR3 is CASSSTTGNYGYTF. For the CDR3, the DNA is TGTGCCAGCAGTTCCACGACAGGGAACTATGGCTACACCTTC.

The genes are TRBV5-1 and TRBJ1-1; D possibly corresponds to TRBD1 (5 bases). In germline, CDR1 is SGHRS, CDR2 YFSETQ. The CDR3 has 14 residues. Trimming pared 2 bases from V and 3 bases from J, leaving 11 bases between. In DNA, the CDR3 is TGCGCCAGCAGCTTTCAGGAAGGGGACACTGAAGCTTTCTTT. The encoded protein is CASSFQEGDTEAFF.

J is TRBJ2-2 and V is TRBV29-1; TRBD2 matches at 16 bases. This CDR3 contains 17 residues. Germline CDR1 is SQVTM and CDR2 is ANQGSEA. The V gene end was trimmed by 7 bases and the J gene end by 0 bases; junction bases not matched to a gene: 5. The CDR3 nucleotides are TGCAGCGGTAGGGGACTAGCGGGGGGGCCGAACACCGGGGAGCTGTTTTTT. Protein sequence: CSGRGLAGGPNTGELFF.

This clone was detected once. V and J are TRBV5-6 and TRBJ2-3; D may be TRBD1 (6 bases). The V and J ends lost 4 bases and 6 bases respectively, with 15 bases between them. The CDR3 spans 14 residues. The germline gives CDR1 SGHDT, CDR2 YYEEEE. DNA for the CDR3: TGTGCCAGCAGCAGAAGGGGGAATTCGGATACGCAGTATTTT. Its protein is CASSRRGNSDTQYF.

This clone was found once. This sequence joins TRBV28 and TRBJ2-2; 7 bases align to TRBD2. The J segment lost 3 bases and the V segment lost 5 bases, leaving 12 bases of the junction unmatched. This CDR3 region has 17 residues. Per germline, CDR1 MDHEN and CDR2 SYDVKM. In nucleotides, the CDR3 is TGTGCCAGCAGTCCCGTTGGGGGGGAAAGGGACACCGGGGAGCTGTTTTTT. Translated, it gives CASSPVGGERDTGELFF.

This clone has only one observation. The V and J genes are TRBV5-6 and TRBJ1-4, with D possibly being TRBD1 (5 bases). V lost 0 bases and J lost 0, with 9 bases in between. Germline V lookup: CDR1 SGHDT, CDR2 YYEEEE. The CDR3 is 16 amino acids. CDR3 DNA: TGTGCCAGCAGCTTGGAGGGACCTGCAACTAATGAAAAACTGTTTTTT. It translates to CASSLEGPATNEKLFF.

The CDR3 nucleotides read TGTGCCAGCAGCCCGGGACAGTCTAATTCACCCCTCCACTTT. This gives the protein CASSPGQSNSPLHF. The J gene is TRBJ1-6, the V gene TRBV7-9; 7 nucleotides agree with TRBD1. With 5 bases clipped from V and 6 bases from J, the junction kept 4 bases outside the gene matches. Germline-derived CDR1 and CDR2 are SEHNR and FQNEAQ (reference sequence). This CDR3 is built from 14 residues.

This chain connects TRBV5-6 to TRBJ2-1, with D unresolved. This CDR3 region has 16 residues. Germline CDR1 SGHDT, CDR2 YYEEEE. V lost 3 bases, J lost 0 bases, and 13 bases lay in between. The CDR3 loop is CASSSLTELSYNEQFF. The CDR3 DNA reads TGTGCCAGCAGCTCCCTGACTGAACTCTCCTACAATGAGCAGTTCTTC.

The chain has TRBV6-6 and TRBJ2-1; 7 bases fit TRBD2. The CDR3 is 14 residues long. Germline V gene sequence: CDR1 MNHNY, CDR2 SVGAGI (reference sequence). V was clipped by 4 bases and J by 10 bases; unmatched bases: 10. This chain's CDR3 is CASSFGLVGGEQFF. Written as DNA, the CDR3 is TGTGCCAGCAGTTTCGGACTAGTCGGAGGAGAGCAGTTCTTC.

CDR3 in amino acids: CASSPGGRKEKLFF. CDR3 coding DNA: TGTGCCAGCAGTCCAGGGGGAAGAAAAGAAAAACTGTTTTTT. This chain links TRBV28 with TRBJ1-4; TRBD1 agrees at 7 bases. The ends lost 5 bases at V and 8 bases at J; junction bases unmatched: 8. There are 14 residues in the CDR3. In germline, CDR1 is MDHEN, CDR2 SYDVKM.

CDR3 in DNA: TGTGCCACCAGTGATTCCGGGACAGGTACTTATAATCAGCCCCAGCATTTT. It is translated as CATSDSGTGTYNQPQHF. V and J are TRBV24-1 and TRBJ1-5, with 8 positions matching TRBD1. This CDR3 is 17 amino acids long. Germline lookup yields CDR1 KGHDR and CDR2 SFDVKD. V shed 2 bases, J shed 4 bases, and the junction held 9 bases outside the gene matches.

V usage is TRBV5-6 and J usage is TRBJ2-7; D ambiguous. V was pared by 1 base and J by 4 bases, with 9 bases between. This CDR3 is built from 13 residues. Germline V gene lookup returns CDR1 SGHDT and CDR2 YYEEEE. CDR3 loop: CASSLSGPYEQYV. The CDR3 coding sequence is TGTGCCAGCAGCTTGTCTGGCCCTTACGAGCAGTACGTC.